The subject of this entry is one T cell receptor (beta chain). As originally analysed: Amplification from reference gene primers served as the basis for estimated nucleated cell counts. Repertoires were generated with immunoSEQ multiplex PCR, while TCRdb's copy carries only in-frame clones and drops some. For V, J and clone size, that table is used; D and trimming come from the DNA. Counted here are around 140,000 clones, 84% occurring once; the ten biggest clones make up roughly 10%. The data derive from a study of blood T cell repertoires in COVID-19. In the study overall: From the United States, Italy and Spain came samples of acute and convalescent COVID-19. The cDNA or gDNA used as material had been derived from T cells, B-cell-depleted T cells, or PBMCs.

The clonotype originates from a man in his sixties with active or convalescent COVID-19. Sequenced sample: peripheral blood.

CDR3 residues: CASTQFRDSNYGYTF. DNA of the CDR3: TGTGCCAGTACCCAATTCAGGGACTCGAACTATGGCTACACCTTC. The chain recombines TRBV19 with TRBJ1-2; D is perhaps TRBD1 (5 bases). V shed 7 bases and J shed 2 bases, with 17 bases lying between them. The V gene's germline CDR1 is LNHDA and CDR2 SQIVND (reference sequence). CDR3 size: 15 residues.